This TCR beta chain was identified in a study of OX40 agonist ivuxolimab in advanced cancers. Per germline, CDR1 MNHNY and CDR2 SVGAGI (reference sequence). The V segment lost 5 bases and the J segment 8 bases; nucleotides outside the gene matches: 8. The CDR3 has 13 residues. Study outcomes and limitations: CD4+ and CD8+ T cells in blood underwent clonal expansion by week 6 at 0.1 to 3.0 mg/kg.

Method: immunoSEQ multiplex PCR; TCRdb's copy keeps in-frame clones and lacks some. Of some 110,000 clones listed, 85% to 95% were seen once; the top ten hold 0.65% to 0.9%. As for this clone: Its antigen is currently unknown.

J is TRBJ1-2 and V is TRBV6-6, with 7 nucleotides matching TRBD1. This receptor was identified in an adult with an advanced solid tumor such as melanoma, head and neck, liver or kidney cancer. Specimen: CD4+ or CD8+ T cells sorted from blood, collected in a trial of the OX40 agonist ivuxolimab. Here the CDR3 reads CASSHGTARGYTF. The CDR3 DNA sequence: TGTGCCAGCAGTCACGGGACAGCTAGGGGCTACACCTTC.